The 8 T cell receptor beta chains below all came from one sample that was sequenced in a study of graft-versus-host responses after intestinal transplantation. Generated by immunoSEQ multiplex PCR, the TCRdb table keeps only in-frame clones and is missing some. Among about 19,000 clones listed, about nine tenths were seen once. Sequencing used PBMCs, obtained around 350 days after transplant. The receptors originated from a human patient who received an intestinal transplant, so some T cells may come from the graft donor.

The chain combines TRBV28 with TRBJ1-5, with TRBD1 as a possible D gene (6 bases). Per the germline V gene, CDR1 is MDHEN and CDR2 is SYDVKM. The CDR3 is 15 residues long. V lost 3 bases and J lost 6, with 15 bases in between. CDR3 protein: CASSFGAGAGQPQHF. For the CDR3, the DNA is TGTGCCAGCAGTTTTGGAGCGGGGGCGGGTCAGCCCCAGCATTTT.

This clone is a singleton in its sample. The chain links TRBV6-1 to TRBJ1-2; D gene uncertain. The V end lost 2 bases, the J end lost 1 base, and 8 bases lay between the germline ends. The CDR3 contains 14 residues. Per germline, CDR1 MNHNS and CDR2 SASEGT. In nucleotides, the CDR3 is TGTGCCAGCAGTGAAAATTTGGGTAACTATGGCTACACCTTC. Protein sequence: CASSENLGNYGYTF.

The DNA of the CDR3 is TGTGCCAGCAGCCCTAGTGGGGGACAGAACACTGAAGCTTTCTTT. Translated: CASSPSGGQNTEAFF. The chain uses TRBV11-2 and TRBJ1-1, with D tentatively TRBD1 (6 bases). Germline loops: CDR1 SGHAT, CDR2 FQNNGV. CDR3 length equals 15 residues. Trimming stripped 5 bases from V and 1 base from J, with 14 bases between.

This chain connects TRBV4-1 to TRBJ2-1; 7 bases are shared with TRBD2. Germline loops: CDR1 MGHRA, CDR2 YSYEKL. V gave up 0 bases and J gave up 5 bases; unmatched junction bases: 7. The CDR3 length is 16 residues. CDR3 sequence reads: CASSQEGGGTHNEQFF. CDR3 bases: TGCGCCAGCAGCCAAGAGGGGGGGGGTACCCACAATGAGCAGTTCTTC.

V usage is TRBV6-1 and J usage is TRBJ2-7, with D hard to call. Trimming pared 8 bases from V and 2 bases from J, leaving 7 bases between. Germline loops: CDR1 MNHNS, CDR2 SASEGT. The CDR3 covers 11 residues. The CDR3 region is CASGGPYEQYF. CDR3 nucleotides: TGTGCCAGCGGCGGCCCCTACGAGCAGTACTTC.

The chain employs TRBV25-1 and TRBJ1-2; 7 bases match TRBD1. V shed 1 base and J 4 bases; nucleotides not matched to a gene: 6. Germline V CDR1 and CDR2: MGHDK, SYGVNS. The CDR3 length is 15 residues. CDR3: CASSEWAGGTYGYTF. CDR3 in DNA: TGTGCCAGCAGTGAATGGGCAGGGGGAACCTATGGCTACACCTTC.

The J gene is TRBJ2-3, the V gene TRBV5-5, with D hard to call. The CDR3 spans 14 residues. Germline CDR1 is SGHKS and CDR2 is YYEKEE (reference sequence). V lost 0 bases and J lost 2, with 7 bases in between. The CDR3 bases are TGTGCCAGCAGCTTGGGAGTGTTCACAGATACGCAGTATTTT. Translation gives CASSLGVFTDTQYF.

This clone occurred once. V usage is TRBV7-7 and J usage is TRBJ2-1; the D gene is possibly TRBD2 (5 bases). This CDR3 is built from 19 residues. Trimming removed 0 bases from V and 3 bases from J, with 21 bases in between. Germline V CDR1 and CDR2: SSHAT, FNYEAQ (reference sequence). This CDR3 reads CASSLAFMSGEGFYNEQFF. CDR3 DNA sequence: TGTGCCAGCAGCTTAGCTTTTATGAGCGGAGAGGGCTTCTACAATGAGCAGTTCTTC.